A single sample is the source of the 19 T cell receptor beta chains below, sequenced in a study of blood T cell repertoires in COVID-19. Assay used: immunoSEQ multiplex PCR; TCRdb lists only in-frame clones, some missing. The sample shows a few hundred thousand clones, approximately 86% of them seen only once. The sequenced sample consisted of peripheral blood. The receptor source for this set is a man aged 18 to 30 with active or convalescent COVID-19.

The chain links TRBV24-1 to TRBJ2-5; TRBD1 agrees at 7 bases. The CDR3 length is 13 residues. Trimming cost V 9 bases and J 3 bases; bases outside gene matches: 6. The germline gives CDR1 KGHDR, CDR2 SFDVKD. The DNA of the CDR3 is TGTGCCACCCGGGACAGCTACAAAGAGACCCAGTACTTC. Encoded protein: CATRDSYKETQYF.

J is TRBJ1-1 and V is TRBV19; D uncertain. The CDR3 runs 20 residues. V dropped 5 bases and J dropped 1 base, with 29 bases sitting between them. Looked up from germline, CDR1 is LNHDA and CDR2 is SQIVND (reference sequence). The CDR3 coding sequence is TGTGCCAGTAGTTCCGTAGGGATGCGGGGTGGAAATACGGGGAACACTGAAGCTTTCTTT. Translated: CASSSVGMRGGNTGNTEAFF.

The genes are TRBV5-1 and TRBJ1-1; unclear D gene. Germline assignment: CDR1 SGHRS and CDR2 YFSETQ. V was trimmed by 3 bases and J by 5 bases, leaving 11 bases between them. CDR3 length equals 13 residues. CDR3 DNA: TGCGCCAGCAGCTCCGGTTGGGAGACTGAAGCTTTCTTT. Translated: CASSSGWETEAFF.

The chain uses TRBV9 and TRBJ2-5; 9 positions agree with TRBD2. The V and J ends lost 2 bases and 5 bases, in that order; junction bases with no gene match: 7. Germline CDR1 SGDLS, CDR2 YYNGEE. This CDR3 has 15 residues. CDR3 coding DNA: TGTGCCAGCAGCGTCTCTAGCGGGGTTGGGGAGACCCAGTACTTC. It translates to CASSVSSGVGETQYF.

The CDR3 sequence is CASSIMTGAGNEQFF. In nucleotides, the CDR3 is TGTGCCAGTAGTATTATGACGGGAGCGGGGAATGAGCAGTTCTTC. V is TRBV19 and J is TRBJ2-1, with TRBD2 identical over 7 bases. V lost 3 bases, J lost 7 bases, and 9 bases stayed unmatched. The CDR3 contains 15 residues. Germline V gene lookup returns CDR1 LNHDA and CDR2 SQIVND (reference sequence).

The chain combines TRBV4-2 with TRBJ2-7, with 9 bases lining up with TRBD2. Germline trimming cut 2 bases from V and 3 bases from J; bases unmatched to any gene: 5. The CDR3 totals 15 residues. Looked up from germline, CDR1 is LGHNA and CDR2 is YNFKEQ. In DNA, the CDR3 is TGTGCCAGCAGCCAACCCGGGACTAGCTTCTACGAGCAGTACTTC. Protein: CASSQPGTSFYEQYF.

V usage is TRBV5-4 and J usage is TRBJ2-2; the D gene is possibly TRBD1 (5 bases). The germline V gene encodes CDR1 SGHNT and CDR2 YYREEE (reference sequence). The CDR3 spans 14 residues. V was shortened by 3 bases and J by 3 bases, with 9 bases between the two germline ends. CDR3 protein: CASSYETDTGELFF. Here the CDR3 DNA reads TGTGCCAGCAGCTACGAGACAGACACCGGGGAGCTGTTTTTT.

The rearrangement uses TRBV7-6 and TRBJ1-1, with 9 positions matching TRBD1. V lost 4 bases, J lost 0 bases, and 6 bases stayed unmatched. Germline V gene sequence: CDR1 SGHVS, CDR2 FNYEAQ. The CDR3 spans 16 residues. The CDR3 protein is CASSSQGAPVNTEAFF. For the CDR3, the DNA is TGTGCCAGCAGCTCACAGGGGGCTCCCGTGAACACTGAAGCTTTCTTT.

V usage is TRBV18 and J usage is TRBJ2-6, with TRBD1 matching over 7 bases. The CDR3 totals 14 residues. J was trimmed by 3 bases and V by 6 bases; bases with no gene match: 2. Germline assignment: CDR1 KGHSH and CDR2 LQKENI. CDR3 sequence (DNA): TGTGCCAGCTCCGACAGGGTTGGGGCCAACGTCCTGACTTTC. Translated: CASSDRVGANVLTF.

The chain recombines TRBV7-9 with TRBJ2-2, with D possibly matching TRBD2 (5 bases). CDR3 length equals 16 residues. Germline values: CDR1 SEHNR, CDR2 FQNEAQ (reference sequence). V shed 1 base and J shed 4 bases, with 13 bases lying between them. In DNA, the CDR3 is TGTGCCAGCAGCTTAGTTGTTCGGGGTCCCACCGGGGAGCTGTTTTTT. This gives the protein CASSLVVRGPTGELFF.

V gene TRBV29-1 combines with J gene TRBJ1-2; no definite D call. Germline CDR1 SQVTM, CDR2 ANQGSEA. The CDR3 extends over 14 amino acids. V lost 1 base and J 6 bases, leaving 15 bases between the germline ends. CDR3: CSVEGPARKDGYTF. The CDR3 DNA reads TGCAGCGTTGAAGGCCCCGCCAGGAAGGATGGCTACACCTTC.

V usage is TRBV5-4 and J usage is TRBJ2-1, with 8 bases identical to TRBD2. The CDR3 covers 16 residues. Germline CDR1 SGHNT, CDR2 YYREEE (reference sequence). V was clipped by 4 bases and J by 0 bases; unmatched bases: 6. CDR3: CASSNQRESSYNEQFF. CDR3 DNA: TGTGCCAGCAGCAACCAGCGGGAGAGCTCCTACAATGAGCAGTTCTTC. The complete variable domain, with remaining parts taken from reference TRBV5-4 and TRBJ2-1, reads ETGVTQSPTHLIKTRGQQVTLRCSSQSGHNTVSWYQQALGQGPQFIFQYYREEENGRGNFPPRFSGLQFPNYSSELNVNALELDDSALYLCASSNQRESSYNEQFFGPGTRLTVL.

The chain uses TRBV9 and TRBJ2-1, with 7 bases that match TRBD1. There are 14 residues in the CDR3. Germline V lookup: CDR1 SGDLS, CDR2 YYNGEE. V shed 3 bases and J 6 bases; nucleotides not matched to a gene: 6. CDR3 nucleotide sequence: TGTGCCAGCAGCGACTACAGGGGTAGCAATGAGCAGTTCTTC. Translated: CASSDYRGSNEQFF.

The gene calls are TRBV24-1 and TRBJ1-1; 9 positions agree with TRBD1. V shed 7 bases, J shed 1 base, and the junction held 3 bases outside the gene matches. The germline V gene has CDR1 KGHDR and CDR2 SFDVKD. This CDR3 spans 14 amino acids. The CDR3 DNA sequence: TGTGCCACCAGGGAGACAGGGGGGAACACTGAAGCTTTCTTT. Its translation: CATRETGGNTEAFF.

The chain recombines TRBV11-1 with TRBJ2-3, with 7 bases fitting TRBD1. The CDR3 sequence is 16 residues long. The ends lost 3 bases at V and 7 bases at J; junction bases unmatched: 13. Germline CDR1 and CDR2: SGHAT and FQDESV (reference sequence). CDR3 nucleotide sequence: TGTGCCAGCAGCTTGTACCGGGACAGAGTTACAAATACGCAGTATTTT. Its translation is CASSLYRDRVTNTQYF. The variable domain in full, completed from reference TRBV11-1 and TRBJ2-3, reads EAEVAQSPRYKITEKSQAVAFWCDPISGHATLYWYRQILGQGPELLVQFQDESVVDDSQLPKDRFSAERLKGVDSTLKIQPAELGDSAMYLCASSLYRDRVTNTQYFGPGTRLTVL.

This clone was seen a single time. The chain joins TRBV5-1 to TRBJ1-1, with a weak D call TRBD1 (5 bases). Trimming cost V 1 base and J 0 bases, with 10 bases left between them. The length of the CDR3 is 15 residues. Germline lookup yields CDR1 SGHRS and CDR2 YFSETQ. The CDR3 loop reads CASSLSWGLNTEAFF. CDR3 in DNA: TGCGCCAGCAGCTTGTCGTGGGGCCTGAACACTGAAGCTTTCTTT.

The V and J genes are TRBV2 and TRBJ2-6, with 8 positions matching TRBD1. After removal of 4 bases from V and 4 bases from J, the junction contained 3 bases not matched to a gene. The CDR3 length is 15 residues. Germline values: CDR1 SNHLY, CDR2 FYNNEI. This CDR3 is CASSVTGAGANVLTF. DNA of the CDR3: TGTGCCAGCAGTGTGACAGGGGCCGGGGCCAACGTCCTGACTTTC.

The chain links TRBV28 to TRBJ1-4, with 10 bases aligning to TRBD1. Per the germline V gene, CDR1 is MDHEN and CDR2 is SYDVKM. The CDR3 runs to 14 residues. The V segment lost 6 bases and the J segment 8 bases; nucleotides outside the gene matches: 6. The CDR3 region has the DNA TGTGCCAGCAGACAGACAGGGGGCAACGAAAAACTGTTTTTT. It codes for CASRQTGGNEKLFF.

The chain links TRBV5-4 to TRBJ2-3; 7 bases align to TRBD2. The ends lost 10 bases at V and 0 bases at J; junction bases unmatched: 5. Germline loops: CDR1 SGHNT, CDR2 YYREEE (reference sequence). This CDR3 contains 13 residues. This CDR3 reads CAGSGLSTDTQYF. CDR3 bases: TGTGCCGGTAGCGGGCTGAGCACAGATACGCAGTATTTT. The full variable domain, rest sourced from reference TRBV5-4 and TRBJ2-3, is ETGVTQSPTHLIKTRGQQVTLRCSSQSGHNTVSWYQQALGQGPQFIFQYYREEENGRGNFPPRFSGLQFPNYSSELNVNALELDDSALYLCAGSGLSTDTQYFGPGTRLTVL.